The present TCR beta chain was sequenced within a study of cytomegalovirus exposure and HLA in healthy donors. Study at large: Some 77 million unique TCRs from HLA-typed donors were held in an early release of data. In terms of ancestry, the Caucasian-associated cluster contained 75% to 90% of the roughly 400 genotyped donors. Study outcomes and limitations: Generally TCR sequences proved uncommon, though certain public TCRs appeared in numerous donors. CMV serostatus was the only recorded immune exposure for donors.

Germline CDR1 is SEHNR and CDR2 is FQNEAQ (reference sequence). The CDR3 length is 16 residues. This clone came up a few times. Antigen specificity is unknown. One end of the junction varies from germline; a read error may be responsible. The PCR used 60 Vbeta and 13 Jbeta primers. The repertoire was sequenced with immunoSEQ multiplex PCR; TCRdb's copy has only in-frame clones and lacks some. The sample includes 160,000 or so clones, over 70% of them seen just once. The receptor's source is a man aged 25 to 40 in good health and CMV-seronegative. V gene TRBV7-9 combines with J gene TRBJ2-5; tentatively, D is TRBD2 (7 bases). Sequences were obtained from PBMCs. For the CDR3, the DNA is TGTTCCAGCAGCTTTCCCCGTGGGGGGGCAGAGGAGACCCAGTACTTC. It translates to CSSSFPRGGAEETQYF.